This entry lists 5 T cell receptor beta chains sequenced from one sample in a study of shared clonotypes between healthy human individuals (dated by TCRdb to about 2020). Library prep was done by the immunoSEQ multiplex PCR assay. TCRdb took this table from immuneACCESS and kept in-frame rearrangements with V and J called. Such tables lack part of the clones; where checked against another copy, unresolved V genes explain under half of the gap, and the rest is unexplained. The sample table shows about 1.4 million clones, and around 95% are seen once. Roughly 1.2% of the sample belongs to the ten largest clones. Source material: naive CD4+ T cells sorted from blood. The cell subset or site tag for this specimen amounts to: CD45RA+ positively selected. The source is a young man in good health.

The CDR3 nucleotides read TGTGCCAGCAGCTGGACAGGCTTGAGCTCCTACGAGCAGTACTTC. Amino acids: CASSWTGLSSYEQYF. The V and J genes are TRBV5-6 and TRBJ2-7; 7 nucleotides align to TRBD1. Germline CDR1 SGHDT, CDR2 YYEEEE. This CDR3 has 15 amino acids. The junction had 6 bases not matched to a gene; V was cut back by 3 bases and J by 0 bases.

CDR3 loop: CASSFTGNEQFF. The DNA for the CDR3 is TGTGCCAGCAGCTTTACGGGCAATGAGCAGTTCTTC. This chain joins TRBV11-2 and TRBJ2-1; no clear D gene. From germline, CDR1 is SGHAT and CDR2 FQNNGV. Between the trimmed V and J ends, which lost 3 bases and 6 bases, there was a span of 6 bases. The CDR3 is made up of 12 amino acids. Full variable domain (rest looked up from reference TRBV11-2 and TRBJ2-1): EAGVAQSPRYKIIEKRQSVAFWCNPISGHATLYWYQQILGQGPKLLIQFQNNGVVDDSQLPKDRFSAERLKGVDSTLKIQPAKLEDSAVYLCASSFTGNEQFFGPGTRLTVL.

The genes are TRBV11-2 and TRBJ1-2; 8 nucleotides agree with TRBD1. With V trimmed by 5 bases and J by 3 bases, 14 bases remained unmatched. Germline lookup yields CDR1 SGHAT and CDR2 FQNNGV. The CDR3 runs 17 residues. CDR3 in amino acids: CASSDKSGTGPDYGYTF. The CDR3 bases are TGTGCCAGCAGCGACAAATCCGGGACAGGACCCGACTATGGCTACACCTTC.

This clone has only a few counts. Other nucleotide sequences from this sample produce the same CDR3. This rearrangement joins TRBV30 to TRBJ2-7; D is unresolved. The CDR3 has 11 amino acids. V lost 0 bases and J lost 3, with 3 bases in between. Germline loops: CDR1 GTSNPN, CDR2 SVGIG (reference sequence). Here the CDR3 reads CAWSVLYEQYF. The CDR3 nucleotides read TGTGCCTGGAGTGTACTCTACGAGCAGTACTTC.

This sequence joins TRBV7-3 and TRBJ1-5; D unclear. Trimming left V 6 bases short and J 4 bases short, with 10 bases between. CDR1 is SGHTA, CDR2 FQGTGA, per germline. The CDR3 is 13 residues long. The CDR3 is CASSPDPNQPQHF. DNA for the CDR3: TGTGCCAGCAGTCCCGATCCTAATCAGCCCCAGCATTTT.